The rows below give T cell receptor beta chains drawn from one sample of a study of T-cell reconstitution after alpha-beta-depleted transplantation in children. TCRdb reprocessed the PCR reads via MiXCR and lists one record per CDR3 protein. The data hold roughly 280,000 distinct CDR3 sequences, with under 14% observed a single time. The specimen was peripheral blood, collected 180 days after TCRalphabeta/CD19-depleted stem cell transplant. The receptors shown here come from a male patient between 2 and 15 years old who had a stem cell transplant for chronic granulomatous disease, so the T cells may come from the graft donor. CDR3s include the opening cysteine and the closing phenylalanine or tryptophan. The D gene is left open where the match is weak. Where a row states a size, it is once, few, many or the class of an expanded clone; other rows omit it.

.	few	TRBV12-5	TRBJ2-4	CASGLFRGDSAKNIQYF	TGTGCTAGTGGTTTGTTCAGGGGGGACTCTGCCAAAAACATTCAGTACTTC
TRBD2	many	TRBV5-1	TRBJ2-7	CASSLAGRALAGEEQYF	TGCGCCAGCAGCTTGGCCGGAAGGGCACTAGCGGGAGAGGAGCAGTACTTC
.	many	TRBV15	TRBJ2-3	CATSREVTQYF	TGTGCCACCAGCAGAGAGGTTACGCAGTATTTT
.	many	TRBV12-3/TRBV12-4	TRBJ2-7	CASSSTTFYEQYF	TGTGCCAGCAGTTCGACTACCTTCTACGAGCAGTACTTC
.	many	TRBV7-9	TRBJ1-6	CASSLTGHSNSPLHF	TGTGCCAGCAGTCTAACCGGCCATTCTAATTCACCCCTCCACTTT
.	many	TRBV6-1	TRBJ2-3	CASMTGYTDTQYF	TGTGCCAGCATGACAGGTTACACAGATACGCAGTATTTT
.	many	TRBV12-3/TRBV12-4	TRBJ2-5	CASSPMLGARGKTQYF	TGTGCCAGCAGCCCCATGCTGGGGGCCCGGGGGAAGACCCAGTACTTC
.	many	TRBV12-3/TRBV12-4	TRBJ2-6	CASTHRVGSGANVLTF	TGTGCCAGCACCCACAGGGTGGGCTCTGGGGCCAACGTCCTGACTTTC
TRBD2	.	TRBV30	TRBJ2-1	CAWKRDYNEQFF	TGTGCCTGGAAGCGGGACTACAATGAGCAGTTCTTC
.	many	TRBV29-1	TRBJ2-3	CSVELQGTDTQYF	TGCAGCGTTGAACTACAGGGAACAGATACGCAGTATTTT
.	few	TRBV11-1	TRBJ2-4	CASSYDWRNNLAKNIQYF	TGTGCCAGCAGTTACGACTGGCGGAACAACCTGGCCAAAAACATTCAGTACTTC
.	many	TRBV6-4	TRBJ2-3	CASSEGDRSTDTQYF	TGTGCCAGCAGTGAGGGGGACCGCTCCACAGATACGCAGTATTTT
.	.	TRBV7-9	TRBJ2-1	CASSLVVSSYNEQFF	TGTGCCAGCAGCTTAGTTGTCAGCTCCTACAATGAGCAGTTCTTC
.	many	TRBV2	TRBJ2-1	CASSEGDSYNEQFF	TGTGCCAGCAGTGAAGGTGACAGTTACAATGAGCAGTTCTTC
.	many	TRBV12-3/TRBV12-4	TRBJ2-5	CASSLARGVGTQYF	TGTGCCAGCAGTTTAGCGAGGGGGGTCGGGACCCAGTACTTC
TRBD2	few	TRBV7-9	TRBJ2-1	CASSLTSGFDNEQFF	TGTGCCAGCAGCTTAACTAGCGGATTCGACAATGAGCAGTTCTTC
TRBD1	many	TRBV6-1	TRBJ1-5	CASSVWGQGANQPQHF	TGTGCCAGCAGTGTTTGGGGACAGGGGGCTAACCAGCCCCAGCATTTT
.	.	TRBV18	TRBJ2-7	CASSPLIGSSYEQYF	TGTGCCAGCTCACCACTCATTGGTAGCTCCTACGAGCAGTACTTC
TRBD2	few	TRBV19	TRBJ2-3	CASSAGLAAFDTQYF	TGTGCCAGTAGTGCAGGACTAGCGGCTTTCGATACGCAGTATTTT
TRBD2	many	TRBV10-2	TRBJ2-5	CATGGLAGETQYF	TGCGCCACCGGGGGACTAGCGGGAGAGACCCAGTACTTC
.	many	TRBV12-3/TRBV12-4	TRBJ2-5	CASSFPEQTQYF	TGTGCCAGCAGTTTTCCGGAGCAGACCCAGTACTTC
.	many	TRBV7-2	TRBJ2-3	CASSLRRESDTQYF	TGTGCCAGCAGCCTAAGGCGAGAATCAGATACGCAGTATTTT
.	many	TRBV5-1	TRBJ1-5	CASSPAEDQPQHF	TGCGCCAGCAGCCCGGCGGAGGATCAGCCCCAGCATTTT
.	many	TRBV11-2	TRBJ2-3	CASSLVDADTQYF	TGTGCCAGCAGCTTAGTTGACGCAGATACGCAGTATTTT
.	.	TRBV28	TRBJ2-3	CASRRTREPYPVYTQYF	TGTGCCAGCAGGCGAACCAGGGAACCCTATCCTGTTTATACGCAGTATTTT
.	many	TRBV6-2/TRBV6-3	TRBJ2-6	CASRSGSGANVLTF	TGTGCCAGCAGGTCAGGCTCTGGGGCCAACGTCCTGACTTTC
TRBD1	many	TRBV20-1	TRBJ2-3	CSARDSGTGHTDTQYF	TGCAGTGCTAGAGATTCGGGGACAGGACACACAGATACGCAGTATTTT
TRBD1	.	TRBV4-1	TRBJ1-2	CASSRQGFAGYTF	TGCGCCAGCAGCCGACAGGGTTTCGCGGGCTACACCTTC
.	many	TRBV28	TRBJ2-3	CASSRPFPRITDTQYF	TGTGCCAGCAGTCGCCCCTTTCCCCGTATCACAGATACGCAGTATTTT
.	many	TRBV28	TRBJ2-1	CATARGRGNNEQFF	TGTGCCACCGCACGAGGCAGGGGTAACAATGAGCAGTTCTTC
.	many	TRBV11-2	TRBJ1-3	CASSLDPALDSGNTIYF	TGTGCCAGCAGCTTAGATCCCGCCTTAGACTCTGGAAACACCATATATTTT
.	.	TRBV5-6	TRBJ2-5	CANSLRETQYF	TGTGCCAACAGCTTGCGAGAGACCCAGTACTTC
.	many	TRBV4-3	TRBJ1-6	CASSQAANRVNSPLHF	TGCGCCAGCAGCCAAGCTGCGAACAGGGTCAATTCACCCCTCCACTTT
TRBD1	many	TRBV5-1	TRBJ1-3	CASSLVLQGAIKGSGNTIYF	TGCGCCAGCAGCTTGGTCCTTCAGGGGGCGATTAAGGGCTCTGGAAACACCATATATTTT
.	many	TRBV9	TRBJ1-2	CASSVGLWGENYGYTF	TGTGCCAGCAGCGTTGGGCTTTGGGGGGAAAACTATGGCTACACCTTC
TRBD2	many	TRBV28	TRBJ2-2	CASRRVAGGPFGELFF	TGTGCCAGCAGACGGGTAGCGGGAGGGCCTTTCGGGGAGCTGTTTTTT
TRBD1	many	TRBV7-9	TRBJ2-5	CASSFRDRGLQETQYF	TGTGCCAGCAGCTTCCGAGACAGGGGACTCCAAGAGACCCAGTACTTC
TRBD1	many	TRBV5-1	TRBJ1-6	CASSSQTGDTNSPLHF	TGCGCCAGCAGCAGCCAGACAGGGGACACTAATTCACCCCTCCACTTT
.	many	TRBV6-1	TRBJ1-4	CASSEGDWEEEKLFF	TGTGCCAGCAGTGAAGGGGACTGGGAGGAGGAAAAACTGTTTTTT
.	many	TRBV27	TRBJ2-7	CATGRGPTPSYEQYF	TGTGCCACGGGTCGGGGACCCACACCCTCCTACGAGCAGTACTTC
.	many	TRBV29-1	TRBJ2-7	CSGGDRGVSEQYF	TGCAGCGGGGGGGACCGGGGCGTCTCCGAGCAGTACTTC
.	.	TRBV13	TRBJ1-3	CASSLQGAGSGNTIYF	TGTGCCAGCAGCCTACAGGGTGCGGGATCTGGAAACACCATATATTTT
.	many	TRBV5-1	TRBJ2-7	CASSLSPVLSYEQYF	TGCGCCAGCAGCTTGAGCCCCGTTCTCTCCTACGAGCAGTACTTC
TRBD2	many	TRBV15	TRBJ2-6	CATSSRPRETGANVLTF	TGTGCCACCAGCAGCCGGCCGCGGGAGACGGGGGCCAACGTCCTGACTTTC
TRBD2	many	TRBV5-5	TRBJ2-5	CASSSEGGRRRGTQYF	TGTGCCAGCAGCTCGGAAGGCGGGAGGAGGAGGGGGACCCAGTACTTC
TRBD2	many	TRBV20-1	TRBJ2-3	CTASGRAYGTDTQYF	TGCACTGCCAGCGGGAGGGCTTACGGCACAGATACGCAGTATTTT
.	many	TRBV3-1	TRBJ2-4	CASSQDRGREWSNIQYF	TGTGCCAGCAGCCAAGATCGGGGGCGGGAGTGGAGTAACATTCAGTACTTC
.	many	TRBV7-6	TRBJ2-7	CASSSTGPSYEQYF	TGTGCCAGCAGCTCTACCGGGCCTTCCTACGAGCAGTACTTC
.	many	TRBV20-1	TRBJ2-7	CSARDGSTGREQYF	TGCAGTGCTAGAGATGGCTCCACAGGGCGGGAGCAGTACTTC
TRBD1	.	TRBV20-1	TRBJ2-1	CSARSPGQGHNEQFF	TGCAGTGCTAGATCTCCGGGACAGGGACACAATGAGCAGTTCTTC
.	many	TRBV5-1	TRBJ2-7	CASSWTGTNTYEQYF	TGCGCCAGCAGCTGGACCGGGACGAATACTTACGAGCAGTACTTC
TRBD2	many	TRBV12-3/TRBV12-4	TRBJ2-3	CASSLAGPSTDTQYF	TGTGCCAGCTCCTTAGCGGGTCCTAGCACAGATACGCAGTATTTT